Detailed here is one TCR beta chain. Naive-designated CD8 cells lacked CD45RO, were positively enriched for CCR7, and omitted terminally differentiated effector memory CD45RA+ cells. This CDR3 has 17 residues. Trimming removed 3 bases at V and 5 bases at J, with 24 bases between. The germline CDR1 and CDR2 sequences are GTSNPN and SVGIG (reference sequence). The data were obtained in a study of shared clonotypes between healthy human individuals. The assay was immunoSEQ multiplex PCR, and TCRdb's table has in-frame clones only and misses some. The data contain 2 million to 2.5 million clones, about 93% of them singletons.

The material sequenced was naive CD8+ T cells from PBMCs. The TCR comes from a man between 18 and 29 years old in good health. Some clones in this sample may be carry-over from other donors' samples. This chain links TRBV30 with TRBJ2-3; the D gene could be TRBD1 or TRBD2 (5 bases each). The DNA of the CDR3 is TGTGCCTGGAGCACTTTTGAGGGGACCATACGTAGAGATACGCAGTATTTT. Translated: CAWSTFEGTIRRDTQYF.